The 22 T cell receptor beta chains below all came from one sample that was sequenced in a study of OX40 agonist ivuxolimab in advanced cancers. Profiled with immunoSEQ multiplex PCR; TCRdb holds only in-frame clones, not every one. The sample lists tens of thousands of clones, around 88% occurring once. The input for sequencing was CD4+ or CD8+ T cells sorted from blood, taken in a trial of the OX40 agonist ivuxolimab. Every receptor here comes from an adult with an advanced solid tumor such as melanoma, head and neck, liver or kidney cancer.

The chain couples TRBV6-5 to TRBJ1-2; perhaps TRBD1 as D (5 bases). V was clipped by 11 bases and J by 2 bases, with 15 bases between them. The CDR3 is 13 amino acids. The germline gives CDR1 MNHEY, CDR2 SVGAGI. This chain's CDR3 is CAVRWTTNYGYTF. CDR3 DNA sequence: TGTGCCGTTAGATGGACAACCAACTATGGCTACACCTTC.

The rearrangement joins TRBV28 to TRBJ2-7; weak D call: TRBD2 (6 bases). CDR3 length: 16 amino acids. The germline V gene encodes CDR1 MDHEN and CDR2 SYDVKM. The V end was cut by 6 bases, the J end by 4 bases, with 22 bases between. The CDR3 DNA is TGTGCCAGCAGGGGGCGGGACTCTCGAGCGGAGTACGAGCAGTACTTC. It is translated as CASRGRDSRAEYEQYF.

The CDR3 nucleotides are TGTGCCAGCAGCTTAGCACTCGACAACACCGGGGAGCTGTTTTTT. Its protein product is CASSLALDNTGELFF. The V and J genes are TRBV7-6 and TRBJ2-2; D remains unclear. V gave up 0 bases and J gave up 2 bases, with 7 bases separating them. Germline loops: CDR1 SGHVS, CDR2 FNYEAQ. This CDR3 has 15 residues.

The CDR3 loop reads CASSFSLSGTEAFF. In DNA, the CDR3 is TGTGCCAGCAGCTTTTCTCTCTCCGGGACTGAAGCTTTCTTT. This chain joins TRBV7-2 and TRBJ1-1; D unresolved. From germline, CDR1 is SGHTA and CDR2 FQGNSA. Trimming removed 3 bases from V and 5 bases from J, with 13 bases in between. CDR3 length equals 14 residues.

This clone came up a few times. The J gene is TRBJ2-7, the V gene TRBV2, with D maybe TRBD1 (6 bases). Trimming took off 7 bases at V and 1 base at J, with 11 bases between the two ends. Germline V CDR1 and CDR2: SNHLY, FYNNEI. The CDR3 length is 13 residues. The CDR3 is CASKVDSSYEQYF. CDR3 bases: TGTGCCAGCAAGGTGGACAGTTCCTACGAGCAGTACTTC. The whole variable domain, remainder taken from reference TRBV2 and TRBJ2-7, is EPEVTQTPSHQVTQMGQEVILRCVPISNHLYFYWYRQILGQKVEFLVSFYNNEISEKSEIFDDQFSVERPDGSNFTLKIRSTKLEDSAMYFCASKVDSSYEQYFGPGTRLTVT.

J is TRBJ1-5 and V is TRBV4-3; 7 bases are a match to TRBD1. This CDR3 region has 15 residues. Per germline, CDR1 LGHNA and CDR2 YSLEER. V lost 5 bases to trimming and J lost 5 bases; unmatched junction nucleotides: 9. In DNA form, the CDR3 reads TGCGCCAGCAGCTCCCACCGGGACAGCCATCAGCCCCAGCATTTT. It translates to CASSSHRDSHQPQHF.

This clone was found a few times. The chain carries TRBV28 and TRBJ1-2; D not resolved. The length of the CDR3 is 13 residues. The germline V and J ends were trimmed by 6 bases and 4 bases, with 12 bases remaining between them. CDR1 is MDHEN and CDR2 is SYDVKM in the germline V gene. The CDR3 nucleotides read TGTGCCAGCAGGACGAACTTTGGCTATGGCTACACCTTC. Residues: CASRTNFGYGYTF.

V usage is TRBV5-1 and J usage is TRBJ1-2, with D perhaps TRBD1 (5 bases). Germline V CDR1 and CDR2: SGHRS, YFSETQ. V gave up 4 bases and J gave up 2 bases, with 15 bases separating them. CDR3 length: 15 residues. For the CDR3, the DNA is TGCGCCAGCAGCCCCCGGGACGGGGGAAACTATGGCTACACCTTC. This encodes CASSPRDGGNYGYTF.

This clone has more than one count but fewer than ten. The rearrangement uses TRBV28 and TRBJ1-5; D call uncertain. Germline CDR1 MDHEN, CDR2 SYDVKM. The CDR3 runs 14 residues. Trimming pared 2 bases from V and 7 bases from J, leaving 12 bases between. The CDR3 is CASSLGGSVQPQHF. For the CDR3, the DNA is TGTGCCAGCAGTTTAGGAGGGTCTGTCCAGCCCCAGCATTTT.

This rearrangement joins TRBV14 to TRBJ2-6; possible D gene TRBD2, 5 bases. The CDR3 sequence is 16 residues long. CDR1 SGHDN and CDR2 FVKESK come from the germline V gene. V was shortened by 5 bases and J by 2 bases, with 13 bases between the two germline ends. CDR3 nucleotide sequence: TGTGCCAGCAGCGCGGTATGGGGAGCTGGGGCCAACGTCCTGACTTTC. Its protein product is CASSAVWGAGANVLTF.

The V gene is TRBV19, the J gene TRBJ2-1, with 8 bases lining up with TRBD2. The ends lost 5 bases at V and 7 bases at J; junction bases unmatched: 10. There are 15 residues in the CDR3. The germline CDR1 and CDR2 sequences are LNHDA and SQIVND (reference sequence). This CDR3 is CASSSRSGGRNEQFF. CDR3 sequence (DNA): TGTGCCAGTAGTTCCCGGAGCGGGGGAAGGAATGAGCAGTTCTTC.

The gene calls are TRBV25-1 and TRBJ2-1; 11 bases are a match to TRBD2. Germline assignment: CDR1 MGHDK and CDR2 SYGVNS. With 5 bases clipped from V and 9 bases from J, the junction kept 9 bases outside the gene matches. The CDR3 is 15 amino acids. The CDR3, as DNA: TGTGCCAGCAGTATACTAGCGGGAGAGGTCCCTGAGCAGTTCTTC. The encoded protein is CASSILAGEVPEQFF.

The chain carries TRBV29-1 and TRBJ1-2, with D unresolved. Germline V CDR1 and CDR2: SQVTM, ANQGSEA. V lost 3 bases, J lost 2 bases, and 4 bases lay in between. The CDR3 has 11 amino acids. This CDR3 reads CSVEINYGYTF. The DNA for the CDR3 is TGCAGCGTTGAGATAAACTATGGCTACACCTTC.

Remarks on this clone: The same CDR3 also results from other DNA sequences found in this sample. V usage is TRBV19 and J usage is TRBJ2-5; D is ambiguous. The germline CDR1 and CDR2 sequences are LNHDA and SQIVND (reference sequence). The CDR3 contains 12 residues. The V end lost 2 bases, the J end lost 1 base, and 2 bases lay between the germline ends. The DNA of the CDR3 is TGTGCCAGTAGTATACCCCAAGAGACCCAGTACTTC. Its protein product is CASSIPQETQYF.

The chain combines TRBV27 with TRBJ1-5; no firm D call. CDR1 MNHEY and CDR2 SMNVEV come from the germline V gene (reference sequence). The V gene lost 3 bases and the J gene lost 4 bases, with 10 bases spanning the gap. This CDR3 region has 14 residues. CDR3 nucleotides: TGTGCCAGCAGTTTCGTAGGGCCTAATCAGCCCCAGCATTTT. Translated: CASSFVGPNQPQHF.

The chain joins TRBV7-9 to TRBJ2-5; 7 bases line up with TRBD2. This CDR3 is built from 16 residues. V gave up 5 bases and J gave up 2 bases; unmatched junction bases: 11. Looked up from germline, CDR1 is SEHNR and CDR2 is FQNEAQ (reference sequence). The CDR3 loop reads CASSPGSSGAQETQYF. The DNA for the CDR3 is TGTGCCAGCAGCCCCGGCTCAAGCGGGGCTCAAGAGACCCAGTACTTC. The full variable domain, its missing parts supplied by reference TRBV7-9 and TRBJ2-5, is DTGVSQNPRHKITKRGQNVTFRCDPISEHNRLYWYRQTLGQGPEFLTYFQNEAQLEKSRLLSDRFSAERPKGSFSTLEIQRTEQGDSAMYLCASSPGSSGAQETQYFGPGTRLLVL.

The V gene is TRBV15, the J gene TRBJ2-2, with D hard to call. Germline CDR1 reads LNHNV; CDR2 reads YYDKDF (reference sequence). Trimming removed 1 base at V and 6 bases at J, with 6 bases between. CDR3 length equals 13 residues. The CDR3 DNA follows: TGTGCCACCAGCAGAGTTTTGGCCGGGGAGCTGTTTTTT. Amino acid sequence: CATSRVLAGELFF.

V gene TRBV9 combines with J gene TRBJ1-3; 8 positions match TRBD1. This CDR3 is 15 amino acids long. CDR1 SGDLS and CDR2 YYNGEE come from the germline V gene. V lost 4 bases, J lost 4 bases, and 7 bases stayed unmatched. CDR3 bases: TGTGCCAGCAGCCCCCGACAGGGGTCCGGAAACACCATATATTTT. Translating gives CASSPRQGSGNTIYF.

This clone was detected only a few times. V gene TRBV14 combines with J gene TRBJ2-7, with D possibly matching TRBD1 (6 bases). Trimming took off 0 bases at V and 8 bases at J, with 8 bases between the two ends. The CDR3 is 12 residues long. From germline, CDR1 is SGHDN and CDR2 FVKESK. As DNA, the CDR3 is TGTGCCAGCAGCCAAGATTGGGACAAGCAGTACTTC. It encodes CASSQDWDKQYF.

A remark on this clone: Other DNA sequences within the sample encode an identical CDR3. This rearrangement joins TRBV7-3 to TRBJ1-2; no reliable D call. From germline, CDR1 is SGHTA and CDR2 FQGTGA. The CDR3 contains 12 residues. The ends were cut back, 1 base at V and 6 bases at J, with 6 bases in the middle. CDR3 in amino acids: CASSLSGDGYTF. Written as DNA, the CDR3 is TGTGCCAGCAGCTTAAGTGGAGATGGCTACACCTTC.

The CDR3 loop reads CASSVDSRGTDTQYF. For the CDR3, the DNA is TGTGCCAGCAGCGTGGACAGCCGAGGTACAGATACGCAGTATTTT. V gene TRBV5-6 combines with J gene TRBJ2-3; D is perhaps TRBD1 (6 bases). V gave up 4 bases and J gave up 3 bases, with 15 bases separating them. The CDR3 spans 15 residues. Germline V gene sequence: CDR1 SGHDT, CDR2 YYEEEE.

The CDR3 loop is CASSLSTDTQYF. DNA of the CDR3: TGCGCCAGCAGCCTCAGCACAGATACGCAGTATTTT. V gene TRBV5-1 combines with J gene TRBJ2-3; D is ambiguous. CDR1 is SGHRS, CDR2 YFSETQ, per germline. The CDR3 length is 12 residues. V dropped 4 bases and J dropped 0 bases, with 3 bases sitting between them.